The 16 T cell receptor beta chains in this list originate from one sample, sequenced in a study of tumor and adjacent non-tumor tissue in lung cancer. A modified ARM-PCR protocol with three rounds of nested PCR amplified TCRbeta. One entry per CDR3 protein, called by TCRdb with MiXCR from the multiplex PCR reads. The table lists around 99,000 distinct CDR3 sequences, roughly 80% of them singletons. This sample's RNA came from whole unsorted tissue. Sample: lung tumor tissue. The source is a woman aged 60-70 years with non-small cell lung cancer.

As to this clonotype: The junction differs from germline at one of its ends, possibly a read error. The chain recombines TRBV5-6 with TRBJ1-3; D is perhaps TRBD1 (5 bases). CDR1 and CDR2 from the germline V gene are SGHDT and YYEEEE. There are 17 residues in the CDR3. CDR3 in amino acids: CASSSNPGTSSGNAIYF. CDR3 in DNA: TGTGCCAGCAGCTCCAATCCCGGGACCAGCTCTGGAAACGCCATATATTTT.

This clonotype showed up just a few times. The V and J genes are TRBV5-6 and TRBJ2-2, with a tentative D call TRBD2 (6 bases). Per the germline V gene, CDR1 is SGHDT and CDR2 is YYEEEE. The V end was cut by 4 bases, the J end by 5 bases, with 18 bases between. The length of the CDR3 is 16 residues. CDR3 protein: CASSRRGAAGTGELFF. The CDR3 nucleotides are TGTGCCAGCAGCCGACGTGGGGCCGCGGGGACCGGGGAGCTGTTTTTT.

Notes on this clonotype: A read error is likely, as this CDR3 ends without the conserved phenylalanine or tryptophan. The chain uses TRBV11-3 and TRBJ2-1; 7 nucleotides align to TRBD1. This CDR3 contains 15 residues. The germline V gene has CDR1 SGHNT and CDR2 YENEEA. The CDR3 DNA sequence: TGTGCCAGCAGCTTAACGGCAGGGGGTTACATTGAGCAGTTCTAC. This sequence encodes CASSLTAGGYIEQFY.

This clonotype is medium-sized in the sample. This chain uses TRBV11-3 with TRBJ2-5; tentatively, D is TRBD1 (6 bases). Germline V gene sequence: CDR1 SGHNT, CDR2 YENEEA. This CDR3 has 14 amino acids. The V gene lost 4 bases and the J gene lost 5 bases, with 14 bases spanning the gap. The CDR3 region is CASSSGQLLETQYF. CDR3 nucleotide sequence: TGTGCCAGCAGCTCCGGACAGCTTCTTGAGACCCAGTACTTC. Together with reference TRBV11-3 and TRBJ2-5, the CDR3 gives the full variable domain: EAGVVQSPRYKIIEKKQPVAFWCNPISGHNTLYWYLQNLGQGPELLIRYENEEAVDDSQLPKDRFSAERLKGVDSTLKIQPAELGDSAVYLCASSSGQLLETQYFGPGTRLLVL.

Concerning this clonotype: A read error may be the cause here, since a much bigger clone is one base away. The chain employs TRBV20-1 and TRBJ2-7, with TRBD2 matching over 10 bases. V shed 0 bases and J 4 bases; nucleotides not matched to a gene: 18. The CDR3 totals 19 residues. Looked up from germline, CDR1 is DFQATT and CDR2 is SNEGSKA (reference sequence). The CDR3 is CSARDPQSGRAGIVYEQYF. The CDR3 nucleotides read TGCAGTGCTAGAGATCCGCAAAGCGGGAGGGCCGGTATTGTGTACGAGCAGTACTTC.

As concerns this clonotype: Since a much larger clone is just one base distant, this may be a read error. The genes are TRBV7-3 and TRBJ1-1; perhaps TRBD1 as D (5 bases). This CDR3 is built from 15 residues. The germline CDR1 and CDR2 sequences are SGHTA and FQGTGA. CDR3 sequence reads: CASNLSYNGAGEAFF. In DNA, the CDR3 is TGTGCCAGCAACTTAAGTTACAACGGGGCGGGTGAAGCTTTCTTT.

Worth noting for this clonotype: One end of the junction does not line up with germline, which may come from a read error. The chain uses TRBV11-2 and TRBJ2-2, with 10 bases aligning to TRBD2. The germline CDR1 and CDR2 sequences are SGHAT and FQNNGV. The length of the CDR3 is 16 residues. This CDR3 is CASSFTSGDITGELLF. The CDR3 DNA sequence: TGTGCCAGCAGCTTCACTAGCGGGGACATCACCGGGGAGCTGCTCTTT.

The CDR3 bases are TGCAGTGCTAGAGGGGGGCAGGGAGGGTCCTACAATGAGCAGTTCTTC. Encoded protein: CSARGGQGGSYNEQFF. J is TRBJ2-1 and V is TRBV20-1; possible D gene TRBD2, 7 bases. V dropped 1 base and J dropped 1 base, with 14 bases sitting between them. This CDR3 region has 16 residues. CDR1 and CDR2 from the germline V gene are DFQATT and SNEGSKA (reference sequence).

The J gene is TRBJ2-3, the V gene TRBV4-3; 10 bases fit TRBD2. The V segment lost 9 bases and the J segment 4 bases; nucleotides outside the gene matches: 10. The CDR3 sequence is 15 residues long. Germline assignment: CDR1 LGHNA and CDR2 YSLEER. This chain's CDR3 is CASRQGTSEADTQYF. For the CDR3, the DNA is TGCGCCAGTAGGCAAGGGACTAGCGAGGCAGATACGCAGTATTTT.

This clonotype has ten or more counts. The V gene is TRBV5-4, the J gene TRBJ1-6; a possible D gene is TRBD1 (6 bases). The V and J ends lost 5 bases and 10 bases respectively, with 13 bases between them. Per germline, CDR1 SGHNT and CDR2 YYREEE (reference sequence). This CDR3 comprises 13 residues. CDR3: CASSQQGGSPLHF. CDR3 DNA sequence: TGTGCCAGCAGTCAACAGGGCGGATCACCCCTCCACTTT.

Comment on this clonotype: A read error may account for a junction end that differs from germline. This chain links TRBV5-5 with TRBJ1-1; possibly TRBD1 for D (6 bases). Looked up from germline, CDR1 is SGHKS and CDR2 is YYEKEE (reference sequence). This CDR3 has 14 amino acids. The CDR3 coding sequence is TGTGCCAGCATTAGAGAGGGGGGGAATACTGAAGTTTTCTTT. This codes for CASIREGGNTEVFF.

This clonotype came up once. The V gene is TRBV5-6, the J gene TRBJ2-1; TRBD1 is a possible D gene (7 bases). The length of the CDR3 is 17 residues. Germline lookup yields CDR1 SGHDT and CDR2 YYEEEE. The CDR3 sequence: CVSSLLSSRGAWNEQFF. The CDR3 coding sequence is TGTGTAAGCAGCTTGTTATCCAGCAGGGGGGCGTGGAATGAGCAGTTCTTC.

This clonotype showed up just a few times. At one of its ends the junction is not consistent with the germline gene, which may arise from a read error. This chain joins TRBV6-2 or TRBV6-3 and TRBJ2-2, with TRBD1 as a possible D gene (5 bases). The CDR3 is 15 amino acids. Per germline, CDR1 MNHEY and CDR2 SVGEGT. DNA of the CDR3: TGTGCCAGCAGTTCCCAGGGCGCTAACACCAGGGAGCTGTTTTTT. Its protein product is CASSSQGANTRELFF.

About this clonotype itself: One base away lies a much larger clone, so this may be a sequencing read error. V is TRBV11-2 and J is TRBJ2-3; D ambiguous. V gave up 3 bases and J gave up 5 bases, with 12 bases separating them. Germline V lookup: CDR1 SGHAT, CDR2 FQNNGV. CDR3 length: 14 residues. CDR3 coding DNA: TGTGCCAGCAGCTTCGGAGCAAGCCAAGATACGCAGTATTTT. Amino acid sequence: CASSFGASQDTQYF.

A few counts support this clonotype. A read error may explain this, as a much larger clone is one base away. The V gene is TRBV10-3, the J gene TRBJ2-7; TRBD1 aligns across 7 bases. J lost 3 bases, V lost 7 bases, and 9 bases had no gene match. Germline assignment: CDR1 ENHRY and CDR2 SYGVKD. The CDR3 loop spans 14 amino acids. The CDR3 protein is CAINDGQAGYEQYF. The CDR3 nucleotides read TGTGCCATCAATGACGGACAGGCCGGCTACGAGCAGTACTTC.

Concerning this clonotype: This may be a read error, as it is one base from a much larger clone. The chain carries TRBV6-5 and TRBJ1-6; D unclear. Per the germline V gene, CDR1 is MNHEY and CDR2 is SVGAGI. The CDR3 runs to 16 residues. This chain's CDR3 is CTSSRRPLEPNSPLHF. The CDR3 DNA is TGTACCAGCAGCCGAAGACCTCTCGAGCCAAATTCACCCCTCCACTTT.